This T cell receptor beta chain came from a study of vaccination and CD4 T cells after COVID-19. Treatment indicated: approximately 11-day PBMC culture with coronavirus spike peptide pools or control peptides (ViraFEST assay). This clonotype occurred once. Its antigen is not identified. The study sequenced cultured CD4+ T cell DNA using the Oncomine TCR Beta short-read assay. TCRdb redid the calling of the PCR reads with MiXCR, one entry per CDR3 protein. The sample yields around 18,000 distinct CDR3 sequences, just over 70% seen once. The CDR3 is made up of 13 amino acids. The V end lost 6 bases, the J end lost 6 bases, and 14 bases lay between the germline ends. CDR1 is MNHEY, CDR2 SMNVEV, per germline (reference sequence).

The chain joins TRBV27 to TRBJ2-5; perhaps TRBD1 as D (7 bases). The sample comprised CD4+ T cells from blood, cultured in vitro. The TCR was taken from a human donor who had recovered from COVID-19. CDR3 region: CASSSRGAQTQYF. The CDR3 nucleotides read TGTGCCAGCAGCTCCAGGGGGGCTCAGACCCAGTACTTC.